Listed below are T cell receptor beta chains from one sample, sequenced in a study of blood T cell repertoires in COVID-19. Libraries were prepared by immunoSEQ multiplex PCR; TCRdb keeps only in-frame clonotypes and omits some of them. In the table there are more than 120,000 clones, about 87% of which are singletons. The sequenced sample was peripheral blood. These receptors all stem from a man over 45 who had recovered from COVID-19. Both conserved end residues are part of each CDR3. The D gene is left open where the match is weak. Where a row states a size, it is once, few, many or the class of an expanded clone; other rows omit it.

D | J | size | length | V | DNA | CDR3
NA | TRBJ2-2 | NA | 13 | TRBV6-5 | TGTGCCAGCAGTCACAGGAACACCGGGGAGCTGTTTTTT | CASSHRNTGELFF
NA | TRBJ2-7 | NA | 10 | TRBV30 | TGTGCCTGGGGTCCGGGCGAGCAGTACTTC | CAWGPGEQYF
TRBD2 | TRBJ2-1 | NA | 17 | TRBV27 | TGTGCCAGCAGTTTAGCGGGACTAGCGGGGGGTCGACATGAGCAGTTCTTC | CASSLAGLAGGRHEQFF
NA | TRBJ2-1 | NA | 13 | TRBV11-3 | TGTGCCAGCAGCTCGGGACTCTACAATGAGCAGTTCTTC | CASSSGLYNEQFF
TRBD1 | TRBJ1-6 | NA | 15 | TRBV5-6 | TGTGCCAGCAGCTTGGCCGGACAGGGGGCTTCACCCCTCCACTTT | CASSLAGQGASPLHF
TRBD1 | TRBJ2-7 | NA | 14 | TRBV11-2 | TGTGCCAGCAGCGCAAACAGGGGATCCTACGAGCAGTACTTC | CASSANRGSYEQYF
NA | TRBJ1-4 | NA | 14 | TRBV5-1 | TGCGCCAGCAGCTTCCAGGGAGGGGATGAAAAACTGTTTTTT | CASSFQGGDEKLFF
NA | TRBJ1-2 | NA | 15 | TRBV10-3 | TGTGCCATCAGTGAGCCGAAGACAGATCCTTGGCGCTACACCTTC | CAISEPKTDPWRYTF
NA | TRBJ2-5 | NA | 16 | TRBV27 | TGTGCCAGCAGTTTCGGTGGTACGGAACGGGGAGAGACCCAGTACTTC | CASSFGGTERGETQYF
TRBD1 | TRBJ1-1 | once | 14 | TRBV7-9 | TGTGCCAGCAGCTTGGAGACAGGGACAGGCCAAGCTTTCTTT | CASSLETGTGQAFF
TRBD1 | TRBJ2-7 | NA | 13 | TRBV6-5 | TGTGCCAGCAGTTGGGCAGGGGGCTACGAGCAGTACTTC | CASSWAGGYEQYF
TRBD1 | TRBJ1-2 | once | 16 | TRBV5-6 | TGTGCCAGCAGCTCCCTTAGGACAGGGGCTACCTATGGCTACACCTTC | CASSSLRTGATYGYTF
NA | TRBJ1-6 | NA | 14 | TRBV18 | TGTGCCAGCTCACCACGACAGTATAATTCACCCCTCCACTTT | CASSPRQYNSPLHF
NA | TRBJ2-3 | NA | 14 | TRBV2 | TGTGCCAGCAGTGAACGGAGCGGCACAGATACGCAGTATTTT | CASSERSGTDTQYF
NA | TRBJ2-1 | NA | 15 | TRBV12-5 | TGTGCTAGTGGTTTGTCTCAGGGGTGGGTCAATGAGCAGTTCTTC | CASGLSQGWVNEQFF
NA | TRBJ2-1 | NA | 13 | TRBV10-3 | TGTGCCACCGGGGTTGCTGGTTACAATGAGCAGTTCTTC | CATGVAGYNEQFF
NA | TRBJ2-2 | NA | 11 | TRBV5-4 | TGTGCCAGCAGCTTTCTGGGGGAGCTGTTTTTT | CASSFLGELFF
TRBD1 | TRBJ1-2 | NA | 16 | TRBV5-4 | TGTGCCAGCAGCTTGAGGCGACAGGGGTACACCTATGGCTACACCTTC | CASSLRRQGYTYGYTF
NA | TRBJ2-5 | NA | 11 | TRBV20-1 | TGCAGTGCTAGTCTTGTGGAGACCCAGTACTTC | CSASLVETQYF
TRBD2 | TRBJ2-2 | NA | 15 | TRBV9 | TGTGCCAGCAGCGTAGCAGCTAGCGGGGGGACCGAGCTGTTTTTT | CASSVAASGGTELFF
NA | TRBJ1-2 | NA | 14 | TRBV25-1 | TGTGCCAGCAGCTTTTTGGAACAGCAGAATGGCTACACCTTC | CASSFLEQQNGYTF
NA | TRBJ1-2 | NA | 16 | TRBV4-3 | TGCGCCAGCAGCCAAGAGTGGGCCACCACAAACTATGGCTACACCTTC | CASSQEWATTNYGYTF
NA | TRBJ2-3 | NA | 15 | TRBV7-2 | TGTGCCAGCAGTCCAAACACCGGGGGCACAGATACGCAGTATTTT | CASSPNTGGTDTQYF
TRBD1 | TRBJ2-2 | NA | 14 | TRBV24-1 | TGTGCCACCAGGGGGACAGTCGACACCGGGGAGCTGTTTTTT | CATRGTVDTGELFF
NA | TRBJ1-1 | NA | 14 | TRBV5-5 | TGTGCCAGCAGCGGACATCTCGTAGATGCTGAAGCTTTCTTT | CASSGHLVDAEAFF
NA | TRBJ1-6 | NA | 13 | TRBV19 | TGTGCCAGTAGTATGACAGTTGTTTCACCCCTCCACTTT | CASSMTVVSPLHF
NA | TRBJ1-3 | many | 18 | TRBV9 | TGTGCCAGCAGCGTAGCTATGGGGGGGCCCGACTCTGGAAACACCATATATTTT | CASSVAMGGPDSGNTIYF
TRBD2 | TRBJ2-7 | NA | 14 | TRBV5-1 | TGCGCCGGCAGGGCCGGGACTAGCGGGGACGAGCAGTACTTC | CAGRAGTSGDEQYF